The 13 T cell receptor beta chains given below trace back to one sample, sequenced in a study of shared clonotypes between healthy human individuals. CD8 cells classed as naive were CD45RO-negative and positively selected for CCR7, excluding terminally differentiated effector memory CD45RA+ cells. Sequencing used immunoSEQ multiplex PCR; TCRdb keeps in-frame clones, though not all of them. The repertoire has about 2,200,000 clones, approximately 94% of them found once; the top ten carry 1.7%. The sample consisted of naive CD8+ T cells from PBMCs. Receptor source: a young man in good health. Some clones in this sample may be carry-over from other donors' samples.

The rearrangement joins TRBV25-1 to TRBJ2-3, with 7 bases lining up with TRBD2. Germline-derived CDR1 and CDR2 are MGHDK and SYGVNS. After removal of 1 base from V and 3 bases from J, the junction contained 7 bases not matched to a gene. This CDR3 has 16 residues. CDR3 region: CASSESKGGRTDTQYF. CDR3 DNA sequence: TGTGCCAGCAGTGAATCGAAGGGAGGGAGAACAGATACGCAGTATTTT.

The gene calls are TRBV4-3 and TRBJ2-1; D is ambiguous. The CDR3 is 15 amino acids. Looked up from germline, CDR1 is LGHNA and CDR2 is YSLEER. Trimming left V 3 bases short and J 2 bases short, with 11 bases between. CDR3 protein: CASSQAPGTYNEQFF. Here the CDR3 DNA reads TGCGCCAGCAGCCAGGCTCCCGGTACCTACAATGAGCAGTTCTTC.

This clone was counted a single time. The chain links TRBV27 to TRBJ2-5; D is ambiguous. CDR3 size: 13 residues. V was trimmed by 5 bases and J by 5 bases, leaving 12 bases between them. Germline assignment: CDR1 MNHEY and CDR2 SMNVEV (reference sequence). The CDR3 protein is CASSPDLGETQYF. As DNA, the CDR3 is TGTGCCAGCAGTCCCGACCTGGGGGAGACCCAGTACTTC.

The chain uses TRBV5-1 and TRBJ2-7; D is perhaps TRBD2 (5 bases). This CDR3 spans 14 amino acids. Germline CDR1 reads SGHRS; CDR2 reads YFSETQ. The ends were cut back, 4 bases at V and 6 bases at J, with 17 bases in the middle. This CDR3 reads CASSGWGASLEQYF. In DNA, the CDR3 is TGCGCCAGCAGCGGATGGGGAGCGAGTCTCGAGCAGTACTTC.

The J gene is TRBJ2-1, the V gene TRBV7-9, with TRBD2 identical over 8 bases. Germline loops: CDR1 SEHNR, CDR2 FQNEAQ (reference sequence). J gave up 6 bases and V 3 bases, and 7 bases lay outside the gene matches. This CDR3 has 15 residues. The CDR3 reads CASSFNGGDSNEQFF. Written as DNA, the CDR3 is TGTGCCAGCAGCTTTAACGGGGGGGATAGCAATGAGCAGTTCTTC.

The chain joins TRBV19 to TRBJ2-2; TRBD1 aligns across 10 bases. CDR3 length equals 15 residues. In germline, CDR1 is LNHDA, CDR2 SQIVND (reference sequence). V gave up 4 bases and J gave up 7 bases; unmatched junction bases: 6. CDR3 in amino acids: CASSRGQGFGGELFF. The CDR3 region has the DNA TGTGCCAGTAGTAGGGGACAGGGGTTTGGCGGGGAGCTGTTTTTT.

The V and J genes are TRBV19 and TRBJ2-7; D is undetermined. V was trimmed by 3 bases and J by 3 bases, leaving 12 bases between them. The CDR3 contains 14 residues. Per the germline V gene, CDR1 is LNHDA and CDR2 is SQIVND (reference sequence). CDR3 loop: CASSIEFSSYEQYF. The CDR3 DNA follows: TGTGCCAGTAGTATTGAATTTAGCAGCTACGAGCAGTACTTC.

The rearrangement links TRBV18 to TRBJ2-4; D is undetermined. V was trimmed by 3 bases and J by 8 bases, leaving 11 bases between them. The V gene's germline CDR1 is KGHSH and CDR2 LQKENI. CDR3 size: 13 residues. The CDR3: CASSPPLTDIQYF. For the CDR3, the DNA is TGTGCCAGCTCACCCCCATTAACGGACATTCAGTACTTC.

CDR3 amino acids: CAGCEATGCLEYF. As DNA, the CDR3 is TGTGCCGGGTGTGAGGCGACTGGGTGTCTAGAGTACTTC. V is TRBV30 and J is TRBJ2-7; D gene unclear. With 8 bases removed from V and 11 bases from J, the gap between germline ends came to 25 bases. The CDR3 spans 13 residues. Germline assignment: CDR1 GTSNPN and CDR2 SVGIG (reference sequence).

About this clone itself: At the DNA level, this CDR3 is encoded by other sequences in the same sample as well. This chain links TRBV5-1 with TRBJ2-7; D may be TRBD1 or TRBD2 (5 bases each). Trimming left V 1 base short and J 4 bases short, with 9 bases between. Germline CDR1 and CDR2: SGHRS and YFSETQ. The CDR3 contains 13 residues. CDR3 in amino acids: CASSLNGAYEQYF. The CDR3 region has the DNA TGCGCCAGCAGCTTGAACGGGGCGTACGAGCAGTACTTC.

The chain is built from TRBV5-1 and TRBJ2-7, with a weak D call TRBD2 (6 bases). Trimming pared 3 bases from V and 4 bases from J, leaving 26 bases between. CDR3 size: 18 residues. Germline values: CDR1 SGHRS, CDR2 YFSETQ. CDR3 bases: TGCGCCAGCAGCTGGACGGGAGAAAACTCCGGGCCGCTTTACGAGCAGTACTTC. It is translated as CASSWTGENSGPLYEQYF.

The chain employs TRBV4-2 and TRBJ1-6, with 10 bases fitting TRBD1. Germline V gives CDR1 LGHNA, CDR2 YNFKEQ. J gave up 5 bases and V 4 bases, and 11 bases lay outside the gene matches. The CDR3 loop spans 18 amino acids. As DNA, the CDR3 is TGTGCCAGCAGCCCCCCGAGGGACAGGGGTTTTCATAATTCACCCCTCCACTTT. Translated, it gives CASSPPRDRGFHNSPLHF.

The V and J genes are TRBV2 and TRBJ2-3; a possible D gene is TRBD1 (5 bases). Trimming shortened V by 1 base and J by 4 bases, and 12 bases separated the two germline ends. The CDR3 extends over 15 amino acids. Germline CDR1 reads SNHLY; CDR2 reads FYNNEI. The CDR3 DNA is TGTGCCAGCAGTGAAGTTTTAAGGGGTTCAGATACGCAGTATTTT. Translated: CASSEVLRGSDTQYF.